The rows below give T cell receptor beta chains drawn from one sample of a study of shared clonotypes between healthy human individuals. Method: immunoSEQ multiplex PCR; TCRdb's copy keeps in-frame clones and lacks some. The top ten hold 0.7% to 0.95% of the sample, which has 950,000 to 1,200,000 clones, approximately 77% seen once. The sequenced material came from memory CD4+ T cells from PBMCs. The receptors stem from a man aged 18 to 29 in good health. Some clones in this sample may be carry-over from other donors' samples. Both conserved end residues are part of each CDR3. The order of the fields is clone size, J gene, D gene, V gene, CDR3 DNA, CDR3 protein. A D gene is named only where the DNA matches it firmly. Clone size is given for some rows only: seen once, a few or many times, or a class if the clone is expanded.

NA | TRBJ2-7 | TRBD2 | TRBV5-1 | TGCGCCAGCAGCTGGACTAGCGGGAGTGCTAATCTGGGCTACGAGCAGTACTTC | CASSWTSGSANLGYEQYF
NA | TRBJ1-3 | NA | TRBV18 | TGTGCCAGCTCACCACGATCCACTTCTGGAAACACCATATATTTT | CASSPRSTSGNTIYF
NA | TRBJ2-7 | NA | TRBV30 | TGTGCCTGGAGTGTACTAGTGAACTACGAGCAGTACTTC | CAWSVLVNYEQYF
NA | TRBJ2-7 | NA | TRBV28 | TGTGCCAGCAGTTTATACCGGGATGGAAGCTCCTACGAGCAGTACTTC | CASSLYRDGSSYEQYF
many | TRBJ2-7 | NA | TRBV18 | TGTGCCAGCTCACCACCCGGCGGCATCTACGAGCAGTACTTC | CASSPPGGIYEQYF
NA | TRBJ1-2 | NA | TRBV30 | TGTGCCTGGAGTGGAGGGGGTAACTATGGCTACACCTTC | CAWSGGGNYGYTF
NA | TRBJ2-3 | TRBD1 | TRBV5-1 | TGCGCCAGCAGCTTGGTCCCCACACAGGGGGTTCGTACAGATACGCAGTATTTT | CASSLVPTQGVRTDTQYF
NA | TRBJ1-2 | NA | TRBV5-4 | TGTGCCAGCAGTAGTAAGGGGGAAAATGGCTACACCTTC | CASSSKGENGYTF
NA | TRBJ2-3 | NA | TRBV18 | TGTGCCAGCTCACTAACGCTGGGAGATACGCAGTATTTT | CASSLTLGDTQYF
NA | TRBJ2-5 | NA | TRBV19 | TGTGCCAGTAGCTGGGGGCAGGGTGAAGAGACCCAGTACTTC | CASSWGQGEETQYF
NA | TRBJ1-2 | TRBD1 | TRBV28 | TGTGCCAGCAGTTCTACAGGGGGGCCGTACTATGGCTACACCTTC | CASSSTGGPYYGYTF
few | TRBJ2-3 | TRBD2 | TRBV15 | TGTGCCACCAGCGATCCTAGCGGGAGCGCAGATACGCAGTATTTT | CATSDPSGSADTQYF
NA | TRBJ2-1 | NA | TRBV4-3 | TGCGCCAGCAGCCCCAGCCAGGGCAATACGGGTGAGCAGTTCTTC | CASSPSQGNTGEQFF
few | TRBJ2-2 | NA | TRBV10-3 | TGTGCCATCAGTGAGTGGCAGGGAATCTCTGGGGAGCTGTTTTTT | CAISEWQGISGELFF
NA | TRBJ2-2 | NA | TRBV5-4 | TGTGCCAGCAGTCCCATAAATACCGGGGAGCTGTTTTTT | CASSPINTGELFF
few | TRBJ2-2 | NA | TRBV6-5 | TGTGCCAGCAGTTACTCCAGAACCGGGGAGCTGTTTTTT | CASSYSRTGELFF
NA | TRBJ1-5 | TRBD1 | TRBV28 | TGTGCCAGCAGTTTAAGCTCGCCAGGGGGCCTTCAGCCCCAGCATTTT | CASSLSSPGGLQPQHF
once | TRBJ2-7 | TRBD1 | TRBV5-1 | TGCGCCAGCAGCACGGACAGGAACACCTACGAGCAGTACTTC | CASSTDRNTYEQYF
NA | TRBJ1-3 | TRBD1 | TRBV28 | TGTGCCAGCAGTTTCCCCGCTTCGGGACAGACTTCTGGAAACACCATATATTTT | CASSFPASGQTSGNTIYF
NA | TRBJ2-7 | TRBD2 | TRBV13 | TGTGCCAGCAGCTACGGCGTTAGCGGGAGCTCCTACGAGCAGTACTTC | CASSYGVSGSSYEQYF
NA | TRBJ1-1 | TRBD1 | TRBV10-1 | TGCGCCAGCAGTGAGGGGGACAGGGAAGCTTTCTTT | CASSEGDREAFF
NA | TRBJ2-3 | NA | TRBV9 | TGTGCCACCACCCACCCCCCCCTGACAAATACGCAGTATTTT | CATTHPPLTNTQYF
NA | TRBJ2-1 | NA | TRBV5-1 | TGCGCCAGCAGCCCCAACTGGGGAGGTGAGCAGTTCTTC | CASSPNWGGEQFF
NA | TRBJ2-3 | NA | TRBV15 | TGTGCCACCAGCAGAGCGATTTCTAACACAGATACGCAGTATTTT | CATSRAISNTDTQYF
NA | TRBJ2-7 | NA | TRBV14 | TGTGCCAGCAGCCAATACCCTCCGGGAACGCAGTACTTC | CASSQYPPGTQYF
few | TRBJ1-1 | NA | TRBV9 | TGTGCCAGCAGCGTAGCCGGGATGAACACTGAAGCTTTCTTT | CASSVAGMNTEAFF
NA | TRBJ2-5 | TRBD2 | TRBV10-3 | TGTGCCATCAGTGAAACCGGGACTAGAGGGACCCAGTACTTC | CAISETGTRGTQYF
NA | TRBJ2-1 | TRBD1 | TRBV6-4 | TGTGCCAGCAGCAGACAGGGGGTTGGGAATGAGCAGTTCTTC | CASSRQGVGNEQFF
NA | TRBJ2-7 | NA | TRBV7-6 | TGTGCCAGCAGCTTGGCTATTAACGAGCAGTACTTC | CASSLAINEQYF
NA | TRBJ2-7 | NA | TRBV5-6 | TGTGCCAGCAGCTACAGGGACCTCTACGAGCAGTACTTC | CASSYRDLYEQYF
NA | TRBJ1-3 | TRBD1 | TRBV4-3 | TGCGCCAGCAGCCAAACACAGGGGATCTCTGGAAACACCATATATTTT | CASSQTQGISGNTIYF
NA | TRBJ1-5 | TRBD1 | TRBV10-3 | TGTGCCATCAGTGGGGGACAGGGGCTCGATAGCAATCAGCCCCAGCATTTT | CAISGGQGLDSNQPQHF
NA | TRBJ1-1 | TRBD1 | TRBV6-6 | TGTGCCAGCAGTCCAGGACAGGGGTTCCACACTGAAGCTTTCTTT | CASSPGQGFHTEAFF
NA | TRBJ1-1 | NA | TRBV6-1 | TGTGCCAGCAGTGACCCCGGACGCTCAGGAGCTTTCTTT | CASSDPGRSGAFF
once | TRBJ2-3 | TRBD2 | TRBV28 | TGTGCCAGCAGTCCGGGGGTTACGCGGGAGGGGCCAGATACGCAGTATTTT | CASSPGVTREGPDTQYF
NA | TRBJ2-6 | NA | TRBV14 | TGTGCCAGCAGCCAACAAGAGGGGACTGTCTTCTCTGGGGCCAACGTCCTGACTTTC | CASSQQEGTVFSGANVLTF
NA | TRBJ2-7 | NA | TRBV7-3 | TGTGCCAGCAGCTTAACGGCCGGGGGAACTGTCTACGAGCAGTACTTC | CASSLTAGGTVYEQYF
NA | TRBJ2-1 | NA | TRBV29-1 | TGCAGCGTTGAATCGAGTGGGCATATATCCTACAATGAGCAGTTCTTC | CSVESSGHISYNEQFF
NA | TRBJ2-6 | NA | TRBV5-4 | TGTGCCAGCAGCTTGAACTGGGTTTCTAGCTCTGGGGCCAACGTCCTGACTTTC | CASSLNWVSSSGANVLTF
NA | TRBJ2-1 | TRBD2 | TRBV7-9 | TGTGCCAGCAGCCGCACTAGCGATGAGCAGTTCTTC | CASSRTSDEQFF
NA | TRBJ1-3 | NA | TRBV30 | TGTGCCTGGAGTCCTGGAAACACCATATATTTT | CAWSPGNTIYF
NA | TRBJ2-2 | TRBD2 | TRBV9 | TGTGCCAGCAGCTCACTAGCGGGGATCACCGGGGAGCTGTTTTTT | CASSSLAGITGELFF
few | TRBJ2-7 | NA | TRBV7-8 | TGTGCCAGCAGCCCCGAGGACAGTAGTGTGGTCGAGCAGTACTTC | CASSPEDSSVVEQYF
NA | TRBJ1-4 | NA | TRBV2 | TGTGCCAGCAGAACCTCGGTGGGTGAAAAACTGTTTTTT | CASRTSVGEKLFF
NA | TRBJ1-4 | NA | TRBV5-6 | TGTGCCAGCAGCTTGGCGGGGGGCGCGTCTAATGAAAAACTGTTTTTT | CASSLAGGASNEKLFF
NA | TRBJ2-2 | NA | TRBV5-1 | TGCGCCAGCAGCTTGGTATCGGGAGATACCGGGGAGCTGTTTTTT | CASSLVSGDTGELFF
once | TRBJ2-7 | NA | TRBV6-5 | TGTGCCAGCAGGGGGGGACGGTACTACGAGCAGTACTTC | CASRGGRYYEQYF
NA | TRBJ2-7 | NA | TRBV6-6 | TGTGCCAGCAGTTATGCCAGGAGCTCCTACGAGCAGTACTTC | CASSYARSSYEQYF
NA | TRBJ1-5 | NA | TRBV4-1 | TGCGCCAGCAGCCAAGAAGGTCGCATCCAGCCCCAGCATTTT | CASSQEGRIQPQHF
NA | TRBJ1-1 | NA | TRBV5-1 | TGCGCCAGCAGCTTGGGACCGGGGATGAACACTGAAGCTTTCTTT | CASSLGPGMNTEAFF
NA | TRBJ2-3 | TRBD2 | TRBV28 | TGTGCCAGCAGTCAAACTAGCGGAGGGAGCACAGATACGCAGTATTTT | CASSQTSGGSTDTQYF
NA | TRBJ2-6 | NA | TRBV19 | TGTGCCAGTAGTGCGACAGTCTCTGGGGCCAACGTCCTGACTTTC | CASSATVSGANVLTF
few | TRBJ2-3 | TRBD1 | TRBV4-3 | TGCGCCAGCAGCCAGGACAGGGCCCGCACAGATACGCAGTATTTT | CASSQDRARTDTQYF
NA | TRBJ1-1 | TRBD1 | TRBV10-2 | TGCGCCAGCAAAACCGGGACAGGGGTGCTGAGAGCTTTCTTT | CASKTGTGVLRAFF
NA | TRBJ2-5 | TRBD1 | TRBV7-9 | TGTGCCAGCAGCACGGACAGGGGGGAGACCCAGTACTTC | CASSTDRGETQYF
NA | TRBJ2-7 | NA | TRBV25-1 | TGTGCCAGTTCCCGAGAGATCAGGGGCAGGGTTTACTTC | CASSREIRGRVYF